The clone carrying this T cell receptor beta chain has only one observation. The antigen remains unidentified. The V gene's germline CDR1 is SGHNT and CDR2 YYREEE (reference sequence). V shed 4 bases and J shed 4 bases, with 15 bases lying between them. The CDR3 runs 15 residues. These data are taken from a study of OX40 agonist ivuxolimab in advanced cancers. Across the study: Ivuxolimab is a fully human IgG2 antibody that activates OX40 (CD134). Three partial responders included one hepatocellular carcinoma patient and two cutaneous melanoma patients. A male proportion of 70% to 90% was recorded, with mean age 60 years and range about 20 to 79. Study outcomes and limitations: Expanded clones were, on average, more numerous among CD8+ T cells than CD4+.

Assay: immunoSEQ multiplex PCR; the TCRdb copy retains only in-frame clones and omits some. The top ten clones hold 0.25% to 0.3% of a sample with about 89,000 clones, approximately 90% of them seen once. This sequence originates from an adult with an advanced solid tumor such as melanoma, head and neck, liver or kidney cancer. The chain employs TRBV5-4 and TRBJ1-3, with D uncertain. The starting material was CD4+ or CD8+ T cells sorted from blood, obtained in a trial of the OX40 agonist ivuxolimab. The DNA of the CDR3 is TGTGCCAGCAGCCCGGGAGGATCAGTCGGAAACACCATATATTTT. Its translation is CASSPGGSVGNTIYF.